The present T cell receptor (beta chain) was sequenced within a study of shared clonotypes between healthy human individuals. As originally analysed: Filtering differed because ImmunoSEQ produced junction-only sequences that carried no quality scores. Repertoires were generated with immunoSEQ multiplex PCR, while TCRdb's copy carries only in-frame clones and drops some. The DNA was the basis for D and trimming; V, J and clone size are from that table. The sample gives a few hundred thousand clones, around 78% of which show up once; around 11% is in the top ten. The germline V gene has CDR1 MNHEY and CDR2 SVGAGI. V gave up 11 bases and J gave up 4 bases, with 15 bases separating them. This CDR3 contains 12 residues.

This clonotype was obtained from a middle-aged woman in good health. Some clones in this sample may be carry-over from other donors' samples. The sequenced sample was PBMCs. J is TRBJ2-7 and V is TRBV6-5; maybe TRBD1 (5 bases). CDR3 bases: TGTGCCGTACCCAGGGCCCTTTACGAGCAGTACTTC. It translates to CAVPRALYEQYF.